This TCR beta chain was captured in a study of cytomegalovirus exposure and HLA in healthy donors. Study-wide results and limits: In a later analysis, a missense DCLRE1C variant was linked to TCR beta V- and J-gene trimming. TCR association rates varied by HLA locus in a later analysis, with DRB1 highest and HLA-C lowest.

Deletions cut 0 bases from V and 4 bases from J, with 6 bases between. CDR1 is MNHEY, CDR2 SVGAGI, per germline. The CDR3 totals 13 residues. The donors comprised healthy bone marrow donors. Donors sampled were nominally healthy, though unrecorded immune exposures were likely. Note on this clone: Antigen: not known.

60 Vbeta and 13 Jbeta primers were used in PCR. Libraries were prepared by immunoSEQ multiplex PCR; TCRdb keeps only in-frame clonotypes and omits some of them. The table lists some 140,000 clones, around 72% of them singletons. The receptor comes from a woman aged 40 to 55 in good health and CMV-seronegative. The sample was PBMCs. The chain is built from TRBV6-5 and TRBJ1-1; no clear D gene. The CDR3: CASSYSPVTEAFF. The CDR3, as DNA: TGTGCCAGCAGTTACTCTCCGGTCACTGAAGCTTTCTTT.